These 15 T cell receptor beta chains were all obtained from the same sample, sequenced in a study of blood T cell repertoires in COVID-19. Produced via immunoSEQ multiplex PCR; TCRdb's table is partial and in-frame only. The table shows roughly 100,000 clones, with roughly 87% occurring only once. Input material: peripheral blood. The receptors derive from a human donor in a cohort sampled during active COVID-19.

In this sample, this clone turned up once. The chain has TRBV7-9 and TRBJ1-1; possibly TRBD1 for D (6 bases). The CDR3 covers 12 residues. Germline V gives CDR1 SEHNR, CDR2 FQNEAQ (reference sequence). V lost 5 bases and J lost 7, with 11 bases in between. CDR3 bases: TGTGCCAGCAGCCCTGGGACAAATGAAGCTTTCTTT. Protein sequence: CASSPGTNEAFF.

The gene calls are TRBV3-1 (or the pseudogene TRBV3-2) and TRBJ2-1; tentatively, D is TRBD2 (6 bases). This CDR3 is 13 amino acids long. In germline, CDR1 is LGHDT, CDR2 YNNKEL (reference sequence). Trimming left V 1 base short and J 9 bases short, with 10 bases between. CDR3 coding DNA: TGTGCCAGCAGCCAAGGTAGGGGACTTGAGCAGTTCTTC. Its protein is CASSQGRGLEQFF.

The rearrangement joins TRBV4-1 to TRBJ2-1; 14 nucleotides align to TRBD2. CDR3 size: 16 residues. Germline trimming cut 3 bases from V and 6 bases from J; bases unmatched to any gene: 4. The germline CDR1 and CDR2 sequences are MGHRA and YSYEKL. CDR3 bases: TGCGCCAGCAGCCACCGGACTAGCGGGGGGAGCAATGAGCAGTTCTTC. This encodes CASSHRTSGGSNEQFF.

This chain links TRBV5-1 with TRBJ1-1, with TRBD1 as a possible D gene (5 bases). The CDR3 spans 15 residues. Germline V gene lookup returns CDR1 SGHRS and CDR2 YFSETQ. Trimming took 0 bases from V and 1 from J, leaving 10 bases between them. The CDR3 bases are TGCGCCAGCAGCTTGGGAGAGACAGCGAACACTGAAGCTTTCTTT. It is translated as CASSLGETANTEAFF. The full variable domain, completed using reference TRBV5-1 and TRBJ1-1, is KAGVTQTPRYLIKTRGQQVTLSCSPISGHRSVSWYQQTPGQGLQFLFEYFSETQRNKGNFPGRFSGRQFSNSRSEMNVSTLELGDSALYLCASSLGETANTEAFFGQGTRLTVV.

The V gene is TRBV4-1, the J gene TRBJ1-3; D is ambiguous. Germline CDR1 is MGHRA and CDR2 is YSYEKL. V dropped 0 bases and J dropped 0 bases, with 9 bases sitting between them. The CDR3 spans 16 residues. The CDR3 DNA reads TGCGCCAGCAGCCAAGATGTGTTCGGCTCTGGAAACACCATATATTTT. Translating gives CASSQDVFGSGNTIYF.

The chain recombines TRBV28 with TRBJ2-7; the D gene is possibly TRBD2 (6 bases). V lost 2 bases, J lost 4 bases, and 12 bases lay in between. Looked up from germline, CDR1 is MDHEN and CDR2 is SYDVKM. CDR3 length: 14 residues. CDR3: CASSLRGLWYEQYF. The CDR3 bases are TGTGCCAGCAGTTTACGGGGACTCTGGTACGAGCAGTACTTC.

The gene calls are TRBV15 and TRBJ1-3; D is perhaps TRBD1 (6 bases). Germline V gene sequence: CDR1 LNHNV, CDR2 YYDKDF (reference sequence). The length of the CDR3 is 15 residues. V lost 3 bases, J lost 7 bases, and 16 bases lay in between. In nucleotides, the CDR3 is TGTGCCACCAGCAGCCCCCCACAGGGTGGGAACACCATATATTTT. Translation gives CATSSPPQGGNTIYF.

The chain uses TRBV24-1 and TRBJ2-1; TRBD2 matches at 13 bases. This CDR3 has 20 amino acids. The J segment lost 12 bases and the V segment lost 4 bases, leaving 23 bases of the junction unmatched. Germline V gene data show CDR1 as KGHDR and CDR2 as SFDVKD. This CDR3 is CATSDPAGTSGEGTMNRQFF. The CDR3 coding sequence is TGTGCCACCAGTGACCCGGCCGGGACTAGCGGGGAGGGTACAATGAATCGGCAGTTCTTC.

CDR3 protein: CASCSGGAGNEQFF. Written as DNA, the CDR3 is TGTGCCAGCTGTAGCGGGGGGGCCGGGAATGAGCAGTTCTTC. The rearrangement links TRBV27 to TRBJ2-1, with TRBD2 identical over 11 bases. The ends lost 8 bases at V and 7 bases at J; junction bases unmatched: 7. Germline V lookup: CDR1 MNHEY, CDR2 SMNVEV (reference sequence). The CDR3 has 14 amino acids.

The J gene is TRBJ1-1, the V gene TRBV10-3; D gene uncertain. Trimming took off 3 bases at V and 3 bases at J, with 14 bases between the two ends. The CDR3 extends over 15 amino acids. Germline CDR1 and CDR2: ENHRY and SYGVKD. The DNA of the CDR3 is TGTGCCATCAGTGATGTGACTGGAACTGACACTGAAGCTTTCTTT. Protein: CAISDVTGTDTEAFF.

V and J are TRBV11-2 and TRBJ2-1; 13 positions match TRBD2. The V gene end was trimmed by 4 bases and the J gene end by 7 bases; junction bases not matched to a gene: 7. CDR3 size: 16 residues. In germline, CDR1 is SGHAT, CDR2 FQNNGV. CDR3 residues: CASSYGTSGIGNEQFF. The CDR3 region has the DNA TGTGCCAGCAGCTACGGGACTAGCGGGATTGGGAATGAGCAGTTCTTC.

In DNA, the CDR3 is TGTGCCAGACGACCCCCGGGAAAAGTGGGGGAGCAGTACTTC. Its protein is CARRPPGKVGEQYF. The genes are TRBV2 and TRBJ2-7; D is possibly TRBD2 (5 bases). V lost 9 bases and J lost 7, with 22 bases in between. This CDR3 spans 14 amino acids. The germline V gene has CDR1 SNHLY and CDR2 FYNNEI.

This chain joins TRBV19 and TRBJ2-1; possibly TRBD2 for D (6 bases). Deletions cut 10 bases from V and 0 bases from J, with 13 bases between. CDR3 length equals 14 residues. The germline V gene encodes CDR1 LNHDA and CDR2 SQIVND (reference sequence). CDR3 sequence reads: CATKEGSSYNEQFF. In nucleotides, the CDR3 is TGTGCCACAAAGGAGGGAAGCTCCTACAATGAGCAGTTCTTC.

J is TRBJ1-2 and V is TRBV12-3 or TRBV12-4; D gene unclear. The V end lost 3 bases, the J end lost 5 bases, and 10 bases lay between the germline ends. This CDR3 is built from 13 residues. CDR3 nucleotides: TGTGCCAGCAGTTTTGGACGGGATTATGGCTACACCTTC. Translating it yields CASSFGRDYGYTF.

The rearrangement uses TRBV10-3 and TRBJ2-7, with D perhaps TRBD2 (6 bases). The length of the CDR3 is 15 residues. V dropped 2 bases and J dropped 3 bases, with 14 bases sitting between them. Germline loops: CDR1 ENHRY, CDR2 SYGVKD. Written as DNA, the CDR3 is TGTGCCATCAGTGAGGGCGGGGCCTGGGGCTACGAGCAGTACTTC. Translating gives CAISEGGAWGYEQYF.